This record covers a single TCR beta chain. Antigen: not known. This record belongs to a study of cytomegalovirus exposure and HLA in healthy donors. Notes on the study in general: A later analysis associated some 16,000 TCR beta sequences with HLA alleles at a 0.05 false discovery rate. A few V segments could not be told apart, such as TRBV6-2 and TRBV6-3, and were left out. Later examination showed HLA-associated TCR beta chains had greater clonal expansion than equally common others.

The PCR used 60 Vbeta and 13 Jbeta primers. Original methodology: Approximately 11 million of the about 80 million unique TCR beta chains counted in a later analysis were shared. Produced via immunoSEQ multiplex PCR; TCRdb's table is partial and in-frame only. Clone size and V and J calls were adopted from that table, with D and trimming inferred from the DNA. Counted here are under 200,000 clones, 82% occurring once; the ten biggest clones make up about 10%. This CDR3 contains 16 residues. CDR1 is SEHNR, CDR2 FQNEAQ, per germline (reference sequence). J gave up 0 bases and V 5 bases, and 3 bases lay outside the gene matches.

The origin of this receptor is a man aged 50 or older in good health and CMV-seropositive. The chain has TRBV7-9 and TRBJ1-3, with 11 bases fitting TRBD1. The sample consisted of PBMCs. CDR3 residues: CASSVGQGASGNTIYF. DNA of the CDR3: TGTGCCAGCAGCGTCGGACAGGGGGCCTCTGGAAACACCATATATTTT.